Listed here is a single TCR beta chain. Its matching antigen is unknown. This specimen belongs to a study of shared clonotypes between healthy human individuals. Study overall: The people who gave samples were a couple of women and a few men aged 18 to 49.

Profiling relied on immunoSEQ multiplex PCR, and the TCRdb table lists in-frame clones only, not all of them. The table shows about 1.1 million clones, with 70% to 80% occurring only once. Overall study results and limits: Naive CD4 clonotype sharing across a few donors was around 5%. Generally, naive subsets (rather than memory subsets) showed larger estimated richness. Clonotype sharing levels among donors were expected to vary with sequencing depth.

The CDR3 length is 15 residues. The trim removed 3 bases at V and 2 bases at J, leaving 6 bases unmatched. Germline assignment: CDR1 LNHNV and CDR2 YYDKDF (reference sequence). Sequences were obtained from memory CD4+ T cells from PBMCs. Subset defined: CD45RA-negative fraction. J is TRBJ2-7 and V is TRBV15, with 8 nucleotides matching TRBD1. The sequence came from a man in his late teens or twenties in good health. Some clones in this sample may be carry-over from other donors' samples. This CDR3 is CATSRLTGVTYEQYF. The CDR3 coding sequence is TGTGCCACCAGCAGGCTGACAGGGGTCACCTACGAGCAGTACTTC.